A single sample gave rise to the 23 T cell receptor beta chains below, sequenced in a study of cytomegalovirus exposure and HLA in healthy donors. This PCR relied on a set of 60 Vbeta primers and 13 Jbeta primers. The assay was immunoSEQ multiplex PCR, and TCRdb's table has in-frame clones only and misses some. This sample has around 150,000 clones, with about 64% found just once. The specimen was PBMCs. Receptors were obtained from a woman between 55 and 75 years old in good health and CMV-seropositive.

This clone was detected many times. The genes are TRBV29-1 and TRBJ1-2, with D unresolved. From germline, CDR1 is SQVTM and CDR2 ANQGSEA. Trimming cost V 3 bases and J 8 bases, with 16 bases left between them. CDR3 length: 13 residues. CDR3 sequence: CSVESGMAAGYTF. The DNA of the CDR3 is TGCAGCGTTGAGTCGGGGATGGCGGCGGGCTACACCTTC. The whole variable domain, remainder taken from reference TRBV29-1 and TRBJ1-2, is SAVISQKPSRDICQRGTSLTIQCQVDSQVTMMFWYRQQPGQSLTLIATANQGSEATYESGFVIDKFPISRPNLTFSTLTVSNMSPEDSSIYLCSVESGMAAGYTFGSGTRLTVV.

This clone was counted a single time. The chain carries TRBV18 and TRBJ2-3; 7 bases agree with TRBD1. CDR3 size: 14 residues. Germline V gene lookup returns CDR1 KGHSH and CDR2 LQKENI. J lost 4 bases, V lost 2 bases, and 3 bases had no gene match. The CDR3 sequence: CASSPDRVPDTQYF. CDR3 sequence (DNA): TGTGCCAGCTCACCAGACAGGGTCCCAGATACGCAGTATTTT.

This chain links TRBV7-3 with TRBJ2-3; TRBD2 might be the D (6 bases). CDR3 length: 16 residues. The germline gives CDR1 SGHTA, CDR2 FQGTGA. The V end was cut by 1 base, the J end by 3 bases, with 14 bases between. The CDR3 here is CASSLIGWGVTDTQYF. The CDR3 coding sequence is TGTGCCAGCAGCTTAATTGGATGGGGGGTAACAGATACGCAGTATTTT.

The rearrangement uses TRBV30 and TRBJ2-1; D not certain. Trimming stripped 5 bases from V and 0 bases from J, with 5 bases between. Per the germline V gene, CDR1 is GTSNPN and CDR2 is SVGIG (reference sequence). There are 12 residues in the CDR3. The CDR3 loop is CAWVISYNEQFF. The CDR3 nucleotides are TGTGCCTGGGTAATCTCCTACAATGAGCAGTTCTTC. Variable domain in full (rest from reference TRBV30 and TRBJ2-1): SQTIHQWPATLVQPVGSPLSLECTVEGTSNPNLYWYRQAAGRGLQLLFYSVGIGQISSEVPQNLSASRPQDRQFILSSKKLLLSDSGFYLCAWVISYNEQFFGPGTRLTVL.

This rearrangement joins TRBV5-1 to TRBJ1-1, with a possible D match to TRBD1 (5 bases). CDR1 is SGHRS and CDR2 is YFSETQ in the germline V gene. This CDR3 comprises 13 residues. Trimming pared 4 bases from V and 2 bases from J, leaving 9 bases between. The CDR3 reads CASSNRTNTEAFF. The CDR3 nucleotides are TGCGCCAGCAGCAACCGGACAAACACTGAAGCTTTCTTT.

The chain joins TRBV5-1 to TRBJ2-1, with 12 bases lining up with TRBD2. CDR1 and CDR2 (germline): SGHRS, YFSETQ. CDR3 size: 15 residues. The ends lost 4 bases at V and 10 bases at J; junction bases unmatched: 9. The DNA of the CDR3 is TGCGCCAGCAGCCCGGGACTAGCGGGCACCCGGGAGCAGTTCTTC. Translated: CASSPGLAGTREQFF. Based on the CDR3 plus reference TRBV5-1 and TRBJ2-1, the full variable domain is KAGVTQTPRYLIKTRGQQVTLSCSPISGHRSVSWYQQTPGQGLQFLFEYFSETQRNKGNFPGRFSGRQFSNSRSEMNVSTLELGDSALYLCASSPGLAGTREQFFGPGTRLTVL.

The chain has TRBV9 and TRBJ2-7; 14 bases align to TRBD2. The V segment lost 4 bases and the J segment 5 bases; nucleotides outside the gene matches: 8. The length of the CDR3 is 16 residues. In germline, CDR1 is SGDLS, CDR2 YYNGEE. CDR3 amino acids: CASSPRLAGGSNEQYF. The CDR3 DNA is TGTGCCAGCAGCCCTCGACTAGCGGGAGGGTCTAACGAGCAGTACTTC.

J is TRBJ1-1 and V is TRBV18; maybe TRBD1 (6 bases). This CDR3 contains 14 residues. V lost 4 bases, J lost 1 base, and 10 bases lay in between. Per germline, CDR1 KGHSH and CDR2 LQKENI. The DNA for the CDR3 is TGTGCCAGCTCACAACTGGACAGGAACACTGAAGCTTTCTTT. Translating gives CASSQLDRNTEAFF.

V is TRBV27 and J is TRBJ1-1; possibly TRBD1 for D (6 bases). The CDR3 extends over 14 amino acids. The germline gives CDR1 MNHEY, CDR2 SMNVEV (reference sequence). Trimming stripped 5 bases from V and 4 bases from J, with 14 bases between. The CDR3 DNA follows: TGTGCCAGCAGTGCCAGGGGCTATGGCACTGAAGCTTTCTTT. Its protein product is CASSARGYGTEAFF.

This chain connects TRBV7-2 to TRBJ1-2; 8 bases are a match to TRBD1. The germline V gene has CDR1 SGHTA and CDR2 FQGNSA. Germline trimming cut 5 bases from V and 1 base from J; bases unmatched to any gene: 6. The CDR3 loop spans 15 amino acids. The CDR3 sequence is CASSRTGWGNYGYTF. CDR3 nucleotide sequence: TGTGCCAGCAGCCGGACAGGGTGGGGTAACTATGGCTACACCTTC.

This clone was seen only a few times. The chain couples TRBV28 to TRBJ2-1; D is unclear. Deletions cut 4 bases from V and 8 bases from J, with 3 bases between. From germline, CDR1 is MDHEN and CDR2 SYDVKM. The CDR3 has 10 amino acids. The CDR3 loop reads CASSSYEQFF. CDR3 bases: TGTGCCAGCAGTTCCTATGAGCAGTTCTTC.

Written as DNA, the CDR3 is TGTGCCAGCAGCAAAAGTGGGGGGAAGAGCACAGATACGCAGTATTTT. Encoded protein: CASSKSGGKSTDTQYF. The rearrangement uses TRBV9 and TRBJ2-3, with a tentative D call TRBD2 (6 bases). CDR3 length: 16 amino acids. The V gene lost 4 bases and the J gene lost 0 bases, with 15 bases spanning the gap. Germline loops: CDR1 SGDLS, CDR2 YYNGEE.

To note about this clone: A junction boundary mismatches the germline segment, possibly from a read error. V and J are TRBV11-2 and TRBJ2-3; D perhaps matches TRBD2 (5 bases). The CDR3 is 12 amino acids. Germline CDR1 is SGHAT and CDR2 is FQNNGV. In nucleotides, the CDR3 is TGTGTCAGCTGCGGGTCGCGAGATACGCAGTATTTT. Amino acid sequence: CVSCGSRDTQYF. The full variable domain, in which reference TRBV11-2 and TRBJ2-3 provide the parts outside the CDR3, is EAGVAQSPRYKIIEKRQSVAFWCNPISGHATLYWYQQILGQGPKLLIQFQNNGVVDDSQLPKDRFSAERLKGVDSTLKIQPAKLEDSAVYLCVSCGSRDTQYFGPGTRLTVL.

The CDR3 DNA reads TGCGCCAGCAGCTCGGGGGGGACGGGCTGGAGGGGGCTAAACACTGAAGCTTTCTTT. Its protein product is CASSSGGTGWRGLNTEAFF. The genes are TRBV5-1 and TRBJ1-1, with 7 bases aligning to TRBD1. The V segment lost 3 bases and the J segment 2 bases; nucleotides outside the gene matches: 19. From germline, CDR1 is SGHRS and CDR2 YFSETQ. The CDR3 totals 19 residues.

V is TRBV28 and J is TRBJ2-1; 13 nucleotides match TRBD2. This CDR3 comprises 16 residues. J gave up 13 bases and V 10 bases, and 19 bases lay outside the gene matches. Germline V gene lookup returns CDR1 MDHEN and CDR2 SYDVKM. This CDR3 is CATYSAPGLAGVDQFF. The DNA for the CDR3 is TGTGCCACCTACTCCGCACCAGGACTAGCGGGAGTTGATCAGTTCTTC.

J is TRBJ2-2 and V is TRBV9; D may be TRBD2 (6 bases). The CDR3 is 15 residues long. Germline CDR1 SGDLS, CDR2 YYNGEE. Trimming stripped 3 bases from V and 5 bases from J, with 14 bases between. The CDR3: CASSGGVAGTGELFF. The CDR3 nucleotides read TGTGCCAGCAGCGGGGGGGTAGCCGGGACCGGGGAGCTGTTTTTT. Complete variable domain (other parts from reference TRBV9 and TRBJ2-2): DSGVTQTPKHLITATGQRVTLRCSPRSGDLSVYWYQQSLDQGLQFLIQYYNGEERAKGNILERFSAQQFPDLHSELNLSSLELGDSALYFCASSGGVAGTGELFFGEGSRLTVL.

The chain has TRBV5-4 and TRBJ2-5; possibly TRBD2 for D (5 bases). CDR3 size: 13 residues. V gave up 0 bases and J gave up 4 bases, with 7 bases separating them. CDR1 is SGHNT, CDR2 YYREEE, per germline (reference sequence). The CDR3 DNA is TGTGCCAGCAGCTTGGGAGGGCTAGAGACCCAGTACTTC. It codes for CASSLGGLETQYF. The complete variable domain, with remaining parts taken from reference TRBV5-4 and TRBJ2-5, reads ETGVTQSPTHLIKTRGQQVTLRCSSQSGHNTVSWYQQALGQGPQFIFQYYREEENGRGNFPPRFSGLQFPNYSSELNVNALELDDSALYLCASSLGGLETQYFGPGTRLLVL.

The V gene is TRBV5-1, the J gene TRBJ2-1; 15 bases match TRBD2. The CDR3 is 16 amino acids. The V gene's germline CDR1 is SGHRS and CDR2 YFSETQ. After removal of 3 bases from V and 4 bases from J, the junction contained 2 bases not matched to a gene. This CDR3 reads CASSWTSGRVYNEQFF. CDR3 coding DNA: TGCGCCAGCAGCTGGACTAGCGGGAGGGTTTACAATGAGCAGTTCTTC.

This clone was detected only a few times. The V gene is TRBV5-6, the J gene TRBJ1-6; D gene ambiguous. Germline V CDR1 and CDR2: SGHDT, YYEEEE. CDR3 size: 16 residues. V was clipped by 5 bases and J by 7 bases, with 19 bases between them. This CDR3 reads CASSKWGAAGNSPLHF. DNA for the CDR3: TGTGCCAGCAGTAAGTGGGGAGCTGCCGGGAATTCACCCCTCCACTTT.

This chain uses TRBV1 with TRBJ1-5; the DNA was not compared with TRBD1, the D call given in the table. TRBV1 is marked as a pseudogene. This CDR3 is 15 amino acids long. This CDR3 is CTSSQDRQGNQPQHF. As DNA, the CDR3 is TGCACCAGCAGCCAAGATCGGCAGGGCAATCAGCCCCAGCATTTT.

The rearrangement uses TRBV7-2 and TRBJ2-7; the D gene is possibly TRBD1 (5 bases). Per the germline V gene, CDR1 is SGHTA and CDR2 is FQGNSA. The CDR3 covers 11 residues. The germline V and J ends were trimmed by 3 bases and 6 bases, with 6 bases remaining between them. Here the CDR3 DNA reads TGTGCCAGCAGCTTGGGGCGCGAGCAGTACTTC. Translating gives CASSLGREQYF.

J is TRBJ2-7 and V is TRBV15; the D gene is possibly TRBD2 (6 bases). V was cut by 3 bases and J by 6 bases, with 18 bases left in between. The CDR3 contains 15 residues. Germline-derived CDR1 and CDR2 are LNHNV and YYDKDF (reference sequence). The chain's CDR3 is CATSRPDGGPFEQYF. CDR3 DNA sequence: TGTGCCACCAGCAGGCCTGACGGGGGACCTTTCGAGCAGTACTTC.

CDR3 nucleotide sequence: TGTGCCAGCAGTTTAGCGGGAGAGGAGCCTGAGACCCAGTACTTC. Translating gives CASSLAGEEPETQYF. This chain connects TRBV25-1 to TRBJ2-5; 9 nucleotides agree with TRBD2. Losses at the gene ends were 5 bases for V and 5 bases for J; bases not matched to a gene: 9. The CDR3 runs to 15 residues. CDR1 is MGHDK, CDR2 SYGVNS, per germline.